Presented here are 21 T cell receptor beta chains from one specimen sequenced in a study of blood T cell repertoires in COVID-19. Measured with immunoSEQ multiplex PCR; TCRdb has only the in-frame clones, and not every one. Here the sample spans 65,000 to 80,000 clones, roughly four fifths being singletons. Material: peripheral blood. The receptor source for this set is a human donor in a cohort sampled during active COVID-19.

The chain has TRBV3-1 (or the pseudogene TRBV3-2) and TRBJ2-3; D might be TRBD2 (5 bases). The germline CDR1 and CDR2 sequences are LGHDT and YNNKEL (reference sequence). The CDR3 is made up of 15 amino acids. The germline V and J ends were trimmed by 1 base and 2 bases, with 10 bases remaining between them. The CDR3 spells CASSQGTLNTDTQYF. The DNA for the CDR3 is TGTGCCAGCAGCCAAGGGACTCTTAACACAGATACGCAGTATTTT.

This chain joins TRBV12-5 and TRBJ2-7; 8 bases are a match to TRBD2. CDR3 length: 14 amino acids. CDR1 and CDR2 from the germline V gene are LGHNT and FRNRAP. V shed 3 bases, J shed 2 bases, and the junction held 3 bases outside the gene matches. The CDR3 reads CASGLAGVPYEQYF. Written as DNA, the CDR3 is TGTGCTAGTGGTTTAGCGGGGGTACCCTACGAGCAGTACTTC.

V is TRBV27 and J is TRBJ1-1, with 10 bases fitting TRBD1. Germline V gives CDR1 MNHEY, CDR2 SMNVEV (reference sequence). J gave up 5 bases and V 7 bases, and 4 bases lay outside the gene matches. The CDR3 is made up of 13 amino acids. CDR3 bases: TGTGCCAGCACCTTGGGACAGGGGACTGAAGCTTTCTTT. The encoded protein is CASTLGQGTEAFF.

The gene calls are TRBV6-5 and TRBJ1-1; 7 nucleotides agree with TRBD1. The CDR3 spans 13 residues. The V segment lost 6 bases and the J segment 7 bases; nucleotides outside the gene matches: 8. The germline V gene encodes CDR1 MNHEY and CDR2 SVGAGI. The CDR3: CASSFDRVGEAFF. CDR3 sequence (DNA): TGTGCCAGCAGCTTCGACAGGGTGGGTGAAGCTTTCTTT.

This sequence joins TRBV11-2 and TRBJ2-5; TRBD2 agrees at 12 bases. This CDR3 has 18 amino acids. V lost 1 base, J lost 1 base, and 7 bases stayed unmatched. Per germline, CDR1 SGHAT and CDR2 FQNNGV. CDR3 nucleotide sequence: TGTGCCAGCAGCTTAGCTGGAAGACTAGCGGGGGTCCAAGAGACCCAGTACTTC. It translates to CASSLAGRLAGVQETQYF.

The rearrangement links TRBV19 to TRBJ2-5; no reliable D call. This CDR3 region has 14 residues. From germline, CDR1 is LNHDA and CDR2 SQIVND (reference sequence). V lost 3 bases and J lost 1, with 9 bases in between. The CDR3 here is CASSIGGIQETQYF. In nucleotides, the CDR3 is TGTGCCAGTAGTATCGGTGGTATCCAAGAGACCCAGTACTTC.

V usage is TRBV7-3 and J usage is TRBJ2-3, with unresolved D. From germline, CDR1 is SGHTA and CDR2 FQGTGA. The CDR3 consists of 13 residues. V lost 2 bases and J lost 4, with 7 bases in between. In DNA form, the CDR3 reads TGTGCCAGCAGCTTAGGTAGTTCAGATACGCAGTATTTT. Amino acids: CASSLGSSDTQYF.

The chain couples TRBV2 to TRBJ2-6, with D perhaps matching TRBD2 (6 bases). Germline-derived CDR1 and CDR2 are SNHLY and FYNNEI. V lost 3 bases and J lost 2, with 17 bases in between. The CDR3 sequence is 18 residues long. CDR3 sequence: CASSERGGYEAGANVLTF. The CDR3 DNA reads TGTGCCAGCAGTGAGAGAGGAGGGTACGAAGCTGGGGCCAACGTCCTGACTTTC.

This sequence joins TRBV5-5 and TRBJ2-5; TRBD1 matches at 7 bases. This CDR3 spans 15 amino acids. V shed 4 bases, J shed 4 bases, and the junction held 10 bases outside the gene matches. The germline V gene has CDR1 SGHKS and CDR2 YYEKEE (reference sequence). DNA of the CDR3: TGTGCCAGCAGCGGACCGGGACAGCTCGCAGAGACCCAGTACTTC. Its protein product is CASSGPGQLAETQYF.

The rearrangement uses TRBV13 and TRBJ1-2, with a possible D match to TRBD1 (5 bases). This CDR3 region has 12 residues. Per the germline V gene, CDR1 is PRHDT and CDR2 is FYEKMQ (reference sequence). Trimming cost V 5 bases and J 10 bases, with 14 bases left between them. CDR3 DNA sequence: TGTGCCAGCAGCCCGGGGGGGTCGGACTACACCTTC. It is translated as CASSPGGSDYTF.

This chain connects TRBV27 to TRBJ1-6, with 11 bases fitting TRBD1. CDR3 length: 20 residues. V lost 2 bases to trimming and J lost 4 bases; unmatched junction nucleotides: 13. From germline, CDR1 is MNHEY and CDR2 SMNVEV (reference sequence). The CDR3 protein is CASSLEGDRGIAFYNSPLHF. In DNA, the CDR3 is TGTGCCAGCAGTTTAGAGGGGGACAGGGGGATCGCCTTTTATAATTCACCCCTCCACTTT.

The rearrangement uses TRBV5-6 and TRBJ2-7; D possibly corresponds to TRBD1 (5 bases). Trimming removed 1 base from V and 2 bases from J, with 10 bases in between. The germline gives CDR1 SGHDT, CDR2 YYEEEE. CDR3 length: 14 residues. The CDR3 DNA follows: TGTGCCAGCAGCTTGTTTCAGGGTACCTACGAGCAGTACTTC. Its protein product is CASSLFQGTYEQYF.

The chain joins TRBV6-5 to TRBJ2-3, with D possibly TRBD1 on 6 matching bases. The V end lost 10 bases, the J end lost 1 base, and 18 bases lay between the germline ends. The CDR3 consists of 15 residues. Germline CDR1 reads MNHEY; CDR2 reads SVGAGI. In nucleotides, the CDR3 is TGTGCCACAAACCCTCCAGGGGTGGGCACAGATACGCAGTATTTT. This translates into CATNPPGVGTDTQYF.

This clone was recorded a few times. The chain is built from TRBV29-1 and TRBJ1-4, with 9 nucleotides matching TRBD1. This CDR3 is 13 amino acids long. Germline V CDR1 and CDR2: SQVTM, ANQGSEA. Trimming cost V 3 bases and J 10 bases; bases outside gene matches: 6. The CDR3 DNA is TGCAGCGTTGATGGACAGGGGATGGGAAAACTGTTTTTT. Translated: CSVDGQGMGKLFF. Full variable domain (rest looked up from reference TRBV29-1 and TRBJ1-4): SAVISQKPSRDICQRGTSLTIQCQVDSQVTMMFWYRQQPGQSLTLIATANQGSEATYESGFVIDKFPISRPNLTFSTLTVSNMSPEDSSIYLCSVDGQGMGKLFFGSGTQLSVL.

In its sample, this clone was seen once. The chain employs TRBV5-1 and TRBJ1-2; D is unclear. V lost 1 base and J lost 3, with 7 bases in between. There are 13 residues in the CDR3. In germline, CDR1 is SGHRS, CDR2 YFSETQ. The CDR3 is CASSLWGDYGYTF. CDR3 coding DNA: TGCGCCAGCAGCTTGTGGGGAGACTATGGCTACACCTTC.

This rearrangement joins TRBV5-1 to TRBJ1-1; possibly TRBD1 for D (5 bases). V gave up 3 bases and J gave up 0 bases, with 15 bases separating them. Germline V lookup: CDR1 SGHRS, CDR2 YFSETQ. The CDR3 sequence is 16 residues long. The CDR3 here is CASSSAGKQMNTEAFF. The CDR3 DNA sequence: TGCGCCAGCAGCTCCGCAGGGAAACAAATGAACACTGAAGCTTTCTTT.

The rearrangement links TRBV19 to TRBJ1-1, with D perhaps TRBD1 (5 bases). Germline lookup yields CDR1 LNHDA and CDR2 SQIVND (reference sequence). The CDR3 has 14 amino acids. V was pared by 7 bases and J by 2 bases, with 14 bases between. CDR3 in amino acids: CASTLAGKNTEAFF. The CDR3 DNA sequence: TGTGCCAGTACCCTGGCAGGGAAAAACACTGAAGCTTTCTTT. Supplemented by reference TRBV19 and TRBJ1-1, the full variable domain reads DGGITQSPKYLFRKEGQNVTLSCEQNLNHDAMYWYRQDPGQGLRLIYYSQIVNDFQKGDIAEGYSVSREKKESFPLTVTSAQKNPTAFYLCASTLAGKNTEAFFGQGTRLTVV.

The count of this clone is one. This chain uses TRBV11-2 with TRBJ2-7, with 10 bases fitting TRBD1. Per germline, CDR1 SGHAT and CDR2 FQNNGV. V dropped 5 bases and J dropped 1; count of bases not matched to a gene: 5. The CDR3 has 15 residues. The CDR3 spells CASSAPGQGSYEQYF. CDR3 sequence (DNA): TGTGCCAGCAGCGCACCGGGACAGGGGTCCTACGAGCAGTACTTC.

V usage is TRBV5-4 and J usage is TRBJ2-5; 7 bases align to TRBD1. The V segment lost 4 bases and the J segment 0 bases; nucleotides outside the gene matches: 12. This CDR3 contains 17 residues. CDR1 and CDR2 from the germline V gene are SGHNT and YYREEE (reference sequence). The CDR3 DNA reads as TGTGCCAGCAGCCTAAGACTCGGGACAGATTACCAAGAGACCCAGTACTTC. Protein sequence: CASSLRLGTDYQETQYF. Full variable domain (outside the CDR3, taken from reference TRBV5-4 and TRBJ2-5): ETGVTQSPTHLIKTRGQQVTLRCSSQSGHNTVSWYQQALGQGPQFIFQYYREEENGRGNFPPRFSGLQFPNYSSELNVNALELDDSALYLCASSLRLGTDYQETQYFGPGTRLLVL.

This chain joins TRBV20-1 and TRBJ1-2; tentatively, D is TRBD1 (5 bases). Trimming took 7 bases from V and 8 from J, leaving 14 bases between them. The germline V gene encodes CDR1 DFQATT and CDR2 SNEGSKA (reference sequence). This CDR3 is built from 11 residues. The CDR3 loop is CSGGGESGYTF. In DNA form, the CDR3 reads TGCAGTGGTGGGGGGGAATCGGGCTACACCTTC.

The chain is built from TRBV18 and TRBJ2-3, with a weak D call TRBD2 (5 bases). V was trimmed by 3 bases and J by 6 bases, leaving 16 bases between them. The CDR3 runs 15 residues. Germline V gives CDR1 KGHSH, CDR2 LQKENI. CDR3 in DNA: TGTGCCAGCTCACCCCCAGTCGACCGCGGGGATACGCAGTATTTT. This sequence encodes CASSPPVDRGDTQYF.